This T cell receptor beta chain is drawn from a study of shared clonotypes between healthy human individuals. The study's findings and limits: Among donors, clonotype sharing was expected to be affected by sequencing depth. Enrolling few donors narrowed the genetic and exposure-history diversity that was represented. Larger estimated richness was generally seen in naive subsets than in memory subsets.

Comments on this clone: The antigen is undetermined.

Positive CCR7 selection of CD45RO-negative cells yielded the naive CD8 cells, and terminally differentiated effector memory CD45RA+ cells were excluded. Germline V gene data show CDR1 as SEHNR and CDR2 as FQNEAQ (reference sequence). Trimming removed 5 bases from V and 5 bases from J; junction bases left unmatched: 8. This CDR3 has 15 residues. Clones were sequenced by immunoSEQ multiplex PCR, and TCRdb holds only the in-frame ones, with some missing. The sample carries around 2,000,000 clones, about 92% recorded once. This TCR was sampled from a man aged 18-30 years in good health. Some clones in this sample may be carry-over from other donors' samples. The chain uses TRBV7-9 and TRBJ1-4; 7 bases are shared with TRBD1. Sample: naive CD8+ T cells from PBMCs. In DNA, the CDR3 is TGTGCCAGCAGCCTAGGGACAGCAATCAATGAAAAACTGTTTTTT. Residues: CASSLGTAINEKLFF.